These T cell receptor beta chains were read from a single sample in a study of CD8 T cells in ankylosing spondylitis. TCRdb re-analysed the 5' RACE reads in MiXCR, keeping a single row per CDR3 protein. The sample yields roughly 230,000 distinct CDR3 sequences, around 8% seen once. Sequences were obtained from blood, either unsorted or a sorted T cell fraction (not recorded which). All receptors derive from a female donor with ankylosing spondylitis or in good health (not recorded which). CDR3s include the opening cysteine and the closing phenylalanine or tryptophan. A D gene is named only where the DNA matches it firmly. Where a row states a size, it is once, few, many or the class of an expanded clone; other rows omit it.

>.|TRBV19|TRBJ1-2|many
CASSREFGGYTF
TGTGCCAGTAGTAGAGAGTTTGGTGGCTACACCTTC
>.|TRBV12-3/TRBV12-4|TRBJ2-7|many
CASRQGTFYEQYF
TGTGCCAGCAGGCAGGGGACCTTTTACGAGCAGTACTTC
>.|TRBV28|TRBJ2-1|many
CASSRGAYYNEQFF
TGTGCCAGCAGTCGCGGAGCGTACTACAATGAGCAGTTCTTC
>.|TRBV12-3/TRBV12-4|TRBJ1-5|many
CASSFGEDQPQHF
TGTGCCAGCAGTTTCGGAGAAGATCAGCCCCAGCATTTT
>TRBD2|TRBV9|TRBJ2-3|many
CASSASSGRTTDTQYF
TGTGCCAGCAGCGCTTCTAGCGGGAGGACCACAGATACGCAGTATTTT
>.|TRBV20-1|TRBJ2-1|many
CSAPPYPGSYREQFF
TGCAGTGCTCCCCCATACCCGGGCTCGTATAGGGAGCAGTTCTTC
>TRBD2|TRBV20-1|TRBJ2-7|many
CSAGAGGGEQYF
TGCAGTGCTGGAGCGGGAGGCGGCGAGCAGTACTTC
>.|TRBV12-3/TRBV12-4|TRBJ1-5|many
CASSFDPDRPQHF
TGTGCCAGCAGTTTTGACCCAGACCGGCCCCAGCATTTT
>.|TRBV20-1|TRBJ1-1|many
CSARGARGAEAFF
TGCAGTGCTAGGGGGGCCAGGGGCGCTGAAGCTTTCTTT
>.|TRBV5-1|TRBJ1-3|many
CASSWTPTSGNTIYF
TGCGCCAGCAGCTGGACGCCCACCTCTGGAAACACCATATATTTT
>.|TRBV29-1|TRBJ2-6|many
CSVRPPGANVLTF
TGCAGCGTTCGGCCACCTGGGGCCAACGTCCTGACTTTC
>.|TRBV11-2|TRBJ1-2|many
CASAAEGIYGYTF
TGTGCCAGCGCGGCTGAGGGGATCTATGGCTACACCTTC
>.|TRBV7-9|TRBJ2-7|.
CASSRGGVSRANYEQYF
TGTGCCAGCAGCAGGGGAGGTGTTTCGCGGGCCAACTACGAGCAGTACTTC
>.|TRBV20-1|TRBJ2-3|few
CSPSRSSTDTQYF
TGCAGTCCCTCCCGCAGTAGCACAGATACGCAGTATTTT
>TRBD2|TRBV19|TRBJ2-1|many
CASSHLGLADYNEQFF
TGTGCCAGTAGCCACCTGGGACTAGCGGACTACAATGAGCAGTTCTTC
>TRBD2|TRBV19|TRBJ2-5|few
CASSIVRTSKETQYF
TGTGCCAGTAGTATAGTAAGGACTAGCAAAGAGACCCAGTACTTC
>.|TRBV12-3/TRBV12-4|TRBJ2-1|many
CASSFQSVYNEQFF
TGTGCCAGCAGTTTCCAGTCGGTCTACAATGAGCAGTTCTTC
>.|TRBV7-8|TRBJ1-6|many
CASSSRGAGDNSPLHF
TGTGCCAGCAGCTCCCGGGGGGCGGGGGACAATTCACCCCTCCACTTT
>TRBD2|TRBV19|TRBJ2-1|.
CASSKTSGNFEQFF
TGTGCCAGTAGTAAAACTAGCGGGAATTTTGAGCAGTTCTTC
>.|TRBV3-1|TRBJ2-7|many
CASSQMGASDEQYF
TGTGCCAGCAGCCAAATGGGAGCGTCAGACGAGCAGTACTTC
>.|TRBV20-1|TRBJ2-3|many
CSASPGEGVTDTQYF
TGCAGTGCTAGTCCGGGGGAGGGGGTCACAGATACGCAGTATTTT
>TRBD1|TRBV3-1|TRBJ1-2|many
CASSPRDRPGGYTF
TGTGCCAGCAGCCCGCGGGACAGGCCAGGCGGCTACACCTTC
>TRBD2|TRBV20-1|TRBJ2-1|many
CSAPEAGAVGEQFF
TGCAGTGCCCCGGAGGCGGGAGCGGTGGGGGAGCAGTTCTTC
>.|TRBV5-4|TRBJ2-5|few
CASSGTIETQYF
TGTGCCAGCTCAGGGACCATAGAGACCCAGTACTTC
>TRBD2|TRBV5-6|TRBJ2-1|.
CASSFEGLAGVGNEQFF
TGTGCCAGCAGCTTCGAAGGACTAGCGGGAGTTGGGAATGAGCAGTTCTTC